This T cell receptor (beta chain) was sequenced for a study of blood T cell repertoires in COVID-19 (dated by TCRdb to the early 2020s). For context, the study as a whole: Samples from collaborators originated in the United States, Italy and Spain and spanned both the acute and convalescent phases of COVID-19. The material from the prospective study consisted of cDNA or gDNA derived from T cells, B-cell-depleted T cells, or PBMCs. A de-identified subject ID, COVID-19 status, age in years and sex were almost always included in the sample metadata. The repertoires were released in a freely available public database intended as a resource for research on the immune response to SARS-CoV-2. Deeply sampled blood TCRbeta repertoires from subjects exposed to, actively infected with, or recovered from COVID-19 were included in the dataset. Samples came from the ongoing ImmuneRACE study (first 160 participants) plus 1,254 subjects from 6 global collaborators. Where available, HLA class I and class II types were obtained from metadata supplied by the sample provider rather than from assay-based typing.

On the study overall, not on this receptor specifically: The amount of clinical and demographic metadata varied by source and participant and was provided uncurated.

Participants in the prospective study were enrolled through a virtual design, were aged about 18 to 100 years, and lived in about two dozen United States geographic areas. In the prospective study, cohorts were assigned on the basis of participant-reported clinical history obtained from a screening survey and a study questionnaire. Exposed participants were defined as having been in contact with someone with a PCR-confirmed or clinician-diagnosed COVID-19 case within 2 weeks of study entry. In the prospective study, whole blood, serum and a nasopharyngeal or oropharyngeal swab were collected from each participant by mobile phlebotomists. Participants in the prospective study had the option to provide additional blood draws and questionnaires over a roughly 2-month period. Before DNA extraction, blood samples from the prospective study were shipped at room temperature or frozen. TCRbeta CDR3 regions were amplified from genomic DNA using the immunoSEQ Assay, a bias-controlled multiplex PCR. In the original analysis: The number of nucleated cells in each sample was estimated by amplification of reference gene primers within the assay. To quantify the absolute abundance of each unique TCRbeta CDR3 rearrangement, sequence reads were collapsed and filtered. For each sample, productive Simpson clonality was calculated by taking the square root of Simpson's diversity index across productive rearrangements. This immuneACCESS table, as held by TCRdb, lists in-frame sequences with V and J called but not all clones. Of the missing ones, under half trace to an unresolved V gene in checked studies; the others have no known cause. Clone size and the V and J calls come from that table; the DNA yielded D and trimming. For this sample there are approximately 300,000 clones; roughly 85% appear just once. Clones ranked in the top ten supply 1.5% to 2% of the sample.

As concerns this clone: The clone's antigen remains unknown. There are no base qualities to consult, and no much larger clone falls within one base.

This clonotype originated in a woman in her 30s who had been exposed to COVID-19. Sequenced material: PBMCs or T cells enriched from blood (not recorded which).

The DNA sequence is given as TGTGCCTGGAGACCTTCAGGGGTGGCTAATAATTCACCCCTCCACTTT. This gives the protein CAWRPSGVANNSPLHF. The sequence is built from TRBV30 and TRBJ1-6; the D segment could be TRBD1, given 6 matching bases. V loses 3 bases of germline sequence and J loses 5 bases, and the interval between the two ends is 17 bases. The germline V gene (reference sequence) gives CDR1 as GTSNPN and CDR2 as SVGIG. From the cysteine through the phenylalanine, the CDR3 covers 16 amino acids. The CDR3 DNA has 48 bases and is translated from base 1.